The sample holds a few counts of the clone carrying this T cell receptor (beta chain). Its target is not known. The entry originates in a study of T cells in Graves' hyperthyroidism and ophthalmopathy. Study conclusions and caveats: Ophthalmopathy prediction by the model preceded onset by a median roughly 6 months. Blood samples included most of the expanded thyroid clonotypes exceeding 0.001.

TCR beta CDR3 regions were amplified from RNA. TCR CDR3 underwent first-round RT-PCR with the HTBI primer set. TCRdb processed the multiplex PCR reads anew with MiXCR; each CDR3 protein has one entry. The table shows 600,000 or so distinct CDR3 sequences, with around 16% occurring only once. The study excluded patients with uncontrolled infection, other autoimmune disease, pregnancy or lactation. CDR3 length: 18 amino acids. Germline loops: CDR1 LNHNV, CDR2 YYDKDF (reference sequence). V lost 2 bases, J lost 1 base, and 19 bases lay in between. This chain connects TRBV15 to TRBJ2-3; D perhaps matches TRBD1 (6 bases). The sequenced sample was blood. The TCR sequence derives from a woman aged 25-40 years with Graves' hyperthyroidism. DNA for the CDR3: TGTGCCACCAGCAGAAAAATTACAGGGTTGACGGGCACAGATACGCAGTATTTT. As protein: CATSRKITGLTGTDTQYF.